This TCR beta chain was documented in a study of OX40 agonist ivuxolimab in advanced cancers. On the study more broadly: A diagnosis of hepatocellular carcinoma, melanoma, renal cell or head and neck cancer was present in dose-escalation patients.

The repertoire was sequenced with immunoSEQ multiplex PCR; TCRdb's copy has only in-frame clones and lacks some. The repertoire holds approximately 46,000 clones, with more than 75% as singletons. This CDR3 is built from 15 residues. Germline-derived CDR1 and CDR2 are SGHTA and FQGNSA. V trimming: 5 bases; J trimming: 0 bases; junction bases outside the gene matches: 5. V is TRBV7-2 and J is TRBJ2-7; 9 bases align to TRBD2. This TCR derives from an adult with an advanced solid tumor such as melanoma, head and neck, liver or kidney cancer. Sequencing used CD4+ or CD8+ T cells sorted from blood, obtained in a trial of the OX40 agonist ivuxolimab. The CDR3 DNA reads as TGTGCCAGCAGCCTAGGACTAGCGACCTCCTACGAGCAGTACTTC. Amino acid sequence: CASSLGLATSYEQYF.